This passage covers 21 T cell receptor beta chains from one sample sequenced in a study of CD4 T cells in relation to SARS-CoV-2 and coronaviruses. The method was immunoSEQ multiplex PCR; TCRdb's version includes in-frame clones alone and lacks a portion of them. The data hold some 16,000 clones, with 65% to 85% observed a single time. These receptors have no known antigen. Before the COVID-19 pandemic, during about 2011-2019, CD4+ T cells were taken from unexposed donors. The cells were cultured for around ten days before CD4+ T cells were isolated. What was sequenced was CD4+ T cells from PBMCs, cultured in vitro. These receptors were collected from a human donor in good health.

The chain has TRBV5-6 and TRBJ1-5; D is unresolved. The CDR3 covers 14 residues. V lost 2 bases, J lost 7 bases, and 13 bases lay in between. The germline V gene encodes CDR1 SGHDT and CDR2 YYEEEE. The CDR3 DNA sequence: TGTGCCAGCAGCTTCGGCGGGAAAGGGCAGCCCCAGCATTTT. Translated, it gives CASSFGGKGQPQHF. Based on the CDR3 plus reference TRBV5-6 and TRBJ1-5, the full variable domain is DAGVTQSPTHLIKTRGQQVTLRCSPKSGHDTVSWYQQALGQGPQFIFQYYEEEERQRGNFPDRFSGHQFPNYSSELNVNALLLGDSALYLCASSFGGKGQPQHFGDGTRLSIL.

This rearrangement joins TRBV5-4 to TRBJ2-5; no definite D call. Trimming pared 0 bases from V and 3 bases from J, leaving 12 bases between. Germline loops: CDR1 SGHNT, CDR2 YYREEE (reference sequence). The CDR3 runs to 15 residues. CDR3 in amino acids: CASSLGLTTEETQYF. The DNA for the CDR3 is TGTGCCAGCAGCTTGGGGCTAACGACTGAAGAGACCCAGTACTTC.

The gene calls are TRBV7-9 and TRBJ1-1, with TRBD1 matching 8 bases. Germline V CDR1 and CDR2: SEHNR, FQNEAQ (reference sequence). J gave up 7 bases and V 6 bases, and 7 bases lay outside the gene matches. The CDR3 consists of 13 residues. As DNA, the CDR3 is TGTGCCAGCAGTCCCGGACAGGGCATTGAAGCTTTCTTT. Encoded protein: CASSPGQGIEAFF.

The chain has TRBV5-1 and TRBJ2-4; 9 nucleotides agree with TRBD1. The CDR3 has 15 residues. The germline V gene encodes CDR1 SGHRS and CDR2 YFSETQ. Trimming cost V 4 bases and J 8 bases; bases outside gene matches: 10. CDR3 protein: CASSIWTGVGYIQYF. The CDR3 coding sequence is TGCGCCAGCAGCATCTGGACAGGGGTGGGATACATTCAGTACTTC.

The CDR3 spells CASSPGTLNTEAFF. As DNA, the CDR3 is TGTGCCAGCTCCCCGGGAACACTGAACACTGAAGCTTTCTTT. The rearrangement links TRBV18 to TRBJ1-1; the D is unclear. The CDR3 runs to 14 residues. In germline, CDR1 is KGHSH, CDR2 LQKENI. The ends were cut back, 6 bases at V and 0 bases at J, with 11 bases in the middle.

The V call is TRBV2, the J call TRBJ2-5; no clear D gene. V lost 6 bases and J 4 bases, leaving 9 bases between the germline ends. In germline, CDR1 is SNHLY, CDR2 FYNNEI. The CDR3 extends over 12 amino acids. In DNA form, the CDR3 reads TGTGCCAGCAGACTCTTTCGAGAGACCCAGTACTTC. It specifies CASRLFRETQYF. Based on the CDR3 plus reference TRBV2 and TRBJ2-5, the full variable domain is EPEVTQTPSHQVTQMGQEVILRCVPISNHLYFYWYRQILGQKVEFLVSFYNNEISEKSEIFDDQFSVERPDGSNFTLKIRSTKLEDSAMYFCASRLFRETQYFGPGTRLLVL.

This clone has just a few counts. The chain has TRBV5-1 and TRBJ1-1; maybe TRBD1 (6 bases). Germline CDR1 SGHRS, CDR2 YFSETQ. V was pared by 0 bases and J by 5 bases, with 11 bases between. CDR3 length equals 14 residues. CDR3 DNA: TGCGCCAGCAGCTTGGACGTCCAGGGGACTGAAGCTTTCTTT. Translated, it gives CASSLDVQGTEAFF.

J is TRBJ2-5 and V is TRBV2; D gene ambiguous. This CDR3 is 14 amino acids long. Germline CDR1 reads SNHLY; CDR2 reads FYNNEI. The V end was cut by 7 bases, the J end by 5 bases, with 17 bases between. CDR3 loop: CASTLVGWRETQYF. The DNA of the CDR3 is TGTGCCAGCACCCTAGTGGGGTGGCGGGAGACCCAGTACTTC. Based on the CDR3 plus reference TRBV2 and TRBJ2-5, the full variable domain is EPEVTQTPSHQVTQMGQEVILRCVPISNHLYFYWYRQILGQKVEFLVSFYNNEISEKSEIFDDQFSVERPDGSNFTLKIRSTKLEDSAMYFCASTLVGWRETQYFGPGTRLLVL.

The CDR3 loop is CATAISRQPGGGYTF. CDR3 DNA: TGTGCCACCGCGATCTCAAGACAGCCCGGGGGGGGCTACACCTTC. The rearrangement uses TRBV19 and TRBJ1-2, with D possibly matching TRBD1 (5 bases). This CDR3 comprises 15 residues. Germline V gives CDR1 LNHDA, CDR2 SQIVND (reference sequence). V gave up 10 bases and J gave up 8 bases, with 26 bases separating them.

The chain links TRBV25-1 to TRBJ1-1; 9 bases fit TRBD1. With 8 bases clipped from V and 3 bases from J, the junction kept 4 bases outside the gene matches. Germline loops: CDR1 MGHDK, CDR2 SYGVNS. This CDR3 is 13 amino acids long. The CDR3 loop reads CASAGQGYTEAFF. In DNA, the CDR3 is TGTGCCAGCGCAGGACAGGGGTACACTGAAGCTTTCTTT.

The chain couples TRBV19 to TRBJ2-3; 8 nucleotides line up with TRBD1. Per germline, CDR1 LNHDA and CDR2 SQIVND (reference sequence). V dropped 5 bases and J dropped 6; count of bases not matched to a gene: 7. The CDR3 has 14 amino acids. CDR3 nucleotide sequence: TGTGCCAGTAGTCCAGGGGGCCATGATGATACGCAGTATTTT. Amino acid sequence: CASSPGGHDDTQYF.

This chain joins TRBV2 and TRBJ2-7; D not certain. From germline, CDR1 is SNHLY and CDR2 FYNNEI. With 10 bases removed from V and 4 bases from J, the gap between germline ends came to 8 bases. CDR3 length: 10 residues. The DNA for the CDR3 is TGTGCCACGCGCCCGTACGAGCAGTACTTC. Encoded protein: CATRPYEQYF.

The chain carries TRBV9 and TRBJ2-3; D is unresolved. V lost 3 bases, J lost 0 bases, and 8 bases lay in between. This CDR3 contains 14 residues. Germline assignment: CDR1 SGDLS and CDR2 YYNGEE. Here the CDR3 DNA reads TGTGCCAGCAGCGCTGACTTTAGCACAGATACGCAGTATTTT. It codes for CASSADFSTDTQYF.

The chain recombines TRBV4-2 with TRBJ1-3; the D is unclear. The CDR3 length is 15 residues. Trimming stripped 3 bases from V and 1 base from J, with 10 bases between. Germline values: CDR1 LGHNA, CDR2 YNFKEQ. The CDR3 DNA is TGTGCCAGCAGCCAGTACCCGGGTTCTGGAAACACCATATATTTT. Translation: CASSQYPGSGNTIYF.

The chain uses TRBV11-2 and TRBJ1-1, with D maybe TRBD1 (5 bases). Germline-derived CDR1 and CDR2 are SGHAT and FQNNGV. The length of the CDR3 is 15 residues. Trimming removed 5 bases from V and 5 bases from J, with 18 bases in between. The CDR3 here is CASSRTGLSGTEAFF. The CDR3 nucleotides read TGTGCCAGCAGCCGAACGGGACTCTCGGGGACTGAAGCTTTCTTT.

CDR3 residues: CASRASGGRYEQYF. CDR3 sequence (DNA): TGTGCCAGCAGAGCTAGCGGGGGGCGCTACGAGCAGTACTTC. The chain employs TRBV2 and TRBJ2-7; 11 bases fit TRBD2. Trimming took 6 bases from V and 3 from J; bases not matched to a gene: 4. Germline V gives CDR1 SNHLY, CDR2 FYNNEI. This CDR3 has 14 residues.

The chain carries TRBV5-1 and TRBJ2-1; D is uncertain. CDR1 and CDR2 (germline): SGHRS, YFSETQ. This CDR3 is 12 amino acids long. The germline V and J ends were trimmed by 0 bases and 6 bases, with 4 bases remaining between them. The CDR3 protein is CASSLEFNEQFF. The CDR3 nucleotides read TGCGCCAGCAGCTTGGAGTTCAATGAGCAGTTCTTC.

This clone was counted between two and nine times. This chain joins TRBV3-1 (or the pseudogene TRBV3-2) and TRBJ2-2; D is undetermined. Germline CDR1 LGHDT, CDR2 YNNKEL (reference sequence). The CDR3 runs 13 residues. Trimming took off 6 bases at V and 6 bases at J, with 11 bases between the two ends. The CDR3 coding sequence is TGTGCCAGCAGGAGCGACTCTCCCGGGGAGCTGTTTTTT. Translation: CASRSDSPGELFF.

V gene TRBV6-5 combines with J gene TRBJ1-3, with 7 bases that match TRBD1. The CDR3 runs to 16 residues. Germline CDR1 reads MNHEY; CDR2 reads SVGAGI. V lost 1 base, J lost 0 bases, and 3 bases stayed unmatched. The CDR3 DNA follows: TGTGCCAGCAGTTACTGGCGACAGGGCTCTGGAAACACCATATATTTT. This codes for CASSYWRQGSGNTIYF.

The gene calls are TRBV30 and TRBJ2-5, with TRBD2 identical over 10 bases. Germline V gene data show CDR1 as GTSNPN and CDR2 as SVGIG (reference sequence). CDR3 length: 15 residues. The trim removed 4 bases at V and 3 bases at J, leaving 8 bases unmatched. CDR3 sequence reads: CAWIPSGRAEETQYF. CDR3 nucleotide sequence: TGTGCCTGGATCCCCAGCGGGAGGGCTGAAGAGACCCAGTACTTC.

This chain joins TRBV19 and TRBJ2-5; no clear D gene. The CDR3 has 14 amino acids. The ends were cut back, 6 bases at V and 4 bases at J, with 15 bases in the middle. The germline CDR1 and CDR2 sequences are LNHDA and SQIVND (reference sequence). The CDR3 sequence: CASSLPRASETQYF. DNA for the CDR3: TGTGCCAGTAGCTTACCCCGGGCTTCAGAGACCCAGTACTTC.